This passage covers 10 T cell receptor beta chains from one sample sequenced in a study of T cells in Graves' hyperthyroidism and ophthalmopathy. What was amplified from RNA transcripts were TCR beta CDR3 regions. With the HTBI primer set, the TCR CDR3 went through a first round of RT-PCR. TCRdb re-called the multiplex PCR reads through MiXCR, storing one row per CDR3 protein. In the table there are about half a million distinct CDR3 sequences, approximately 25% of which are singletons. Sequencing was carried out using blood. The receptor source for this set is a woman aged 30 to 39 with Graves' ophthalmopathy.

This chain joins TRBV6-1 and TRBJ2-7; D tentatively reads TRBD1 or TRBD2 (5 bases each). CDR1 MNHNS and CDR2 SASEGT come from the germline V gene. The CDR3 consists of 14 residues. The V and J ends lost 3 bases and 0 bases respectively, with 9 bases between them. This CDR3 is CASSEWGSSYEQYF. CDR3 nucleotide sequence: TGTGCCAGCAGTGAGTGGGGGAGCTCCTACGAGCAGTACTTC.

This clonotype was observed many times. The chain joins TRBV6-1 to TRBJ1-1, with no clear D. The CDR3 consists of 17 residues. V was trimmed by 2 bases and J by 0 bases, leaving 16 bases between them. The germline CDR1 and CDR2 sequences are MNHNS and SASEGT. This CDR3 is CASSEYRLVEVNTEAFF. CDR3 nucleotide sequence: TGTGCCAGCAGTGAATATCGTTTGGTAGAAGTGAACACTGAAGCTTTCTTT.

The sample holds many counts of this clonotype. This chain connects TRBV12-3 or TRBV12-4 to TRBJ1-6, with 8 nucleotides matching TRBD1. This CDR3 has 16 amino acids. The junction had 4 bases not matched to a gene; V was cut back by 4 bases and J by 2 bases. DNA for the CDR3: TGTGCCAGCAGTTCATCAGGGGGCCCCTATAATTCACCCCTCCACTTT. Translated, it gives CASSSSGGPYNSPLHF.

In this sample, this clonotype turned up many times. The chain employs TRBV27 and TRBJ2-7, with TRBD1 as a possible D gene (6 bases). The CDR3 has 14 amino acids. V shed 7 bases and J shed 0 bases, with 13 bases lying between them. The germline V gene has CDR1 MNHEY and CDR2 SMNVEV (reference sequence). CDR3 protein: CASKISDSSYEQYF. The CDR3 DNA is TGTGCCAGCAAAATCTCGGACAGCTCCTACGAGCAGTACTTC.

This clonotype was counted ten times or more. The genes are TRBV20-1 and TRBJ2-5; 14 nucleotides align to TRBD2. The germline CDR1 and CDR2 sequences are DFQATT and SNEGSKA (reference sequence). CDR3 length: 14 residues. CDR3 amino acids: CSPKTSGGAETQYF. Here the CDR3 DNA reads TGCAGCCCTAAGACTAGCGGGGGGGCAGAGACCCAGTACTTC.

This clonotype appeared many times. The chain links TRBV19 to TRBJ1-2; D not certain. CDR3 length: 13 amino acids. Trimming took 3 bases from V and 5 from J, leaving 10 bases between them. Germline V gene data show CDR1 as LNHDA and CDR2 as SQIVND (reference sequence). The CDR3 protein is CASSIEYRYGYTF. CDR3 nucleotides: TGTGCCAGTAGTATTGAGTACCGGTATGGCTACACCTTC.

This clonotype was observed many times. The CDR3 DNA follows: TGTGCCACCAGCAGAGATATGACAAGGACCTATGGCTACACCTTC. As protein: CATSRDMTRTYGYTF. The rearrangement joins TRBV15 to TRBJ1-2; D call uncertain. Trimming took 0 bases from V and 4 from J, leaving 12 bases between them. Germline V gives CDR1 LNHNV, CDR2 YYDKDF (reference sequence). The length of the CDR3 is 15 residues.

Ten or more counts support this clonotype. The chain has TRBV6-2 or TRBV6-3 and TRBJ1-1; 8 bases agree with TRBD1. Germline assignment: CDR1 MNHEY and CDR2 SVGEGT. CDR3 length equals 13 residues. CDR3 sequence: CAGARGRSAEAFF. In nucleotides, the CDR3 is TGTGCGGGGGCCAGGGGGCGAAGCGCTGAAGCTTTCTTT.

This chain links TRBV6-1 with TRBJ1-6, with a tentative D call TRBD1 (6 bases). The CDR3 runs 16 residues. Trimming stripped 6 bases from V and 14 bases from J, with 26 bases between. Germline lookup yields CDR1 MNHNS and CDR2 SASEGT. Here the CDR3 DNA reads TGTGCCAGCAGCTTTGGGGGGAGAGTTCGGGACACCTCCCTCCACTTT. It yields the protein CASSFGGRVRDTSLHF.

This clonotype was seen many times. The chain's CDR3 is CASSLSPGFGNTIYF. CDR3 nucleotides: TGTGCCAGCAGCTTATCTCCGGGTTTTGGAAACACCATATATTTT. This chain links TRBV13 with TRBJ1-3; D is uncertain. Trimming took 2 bases from V and 3 from J, leaving 11 bases between them. Germline CDR1 reads PRHDT; CDR2 reads FYEKMQ (reference sequence). This CDR3 has 15 amino acids.